This T cell receptor (beta chain) was identified in a study of human T cells and chemical hapten exposure (dated by TCRdb to the early 2020s). Study-wide context: For sensitization, 2% DPC in acetone was applied to a 2 cm by 2 cm area of upper inner arm skin. Throughout the roughly 25-week study period, patients were also given weekly therapeutic DPC doses on the scalp. Libraries were pooled for sequencing, and per-sample TCR yields varied mainly because of small differences in library volumes within the pool. Around 29 alopecia patients provided blood for TCR sequencing at one to four time points (pre-sensitization, 2, 6 and 24 weeks). Patch testing was performed on the upper back with Finn chambers containing 0.01% DPC, and the patch tests were scored after 6 days according to International Contact Dermatitis Research Group standards. The study tracked peripheral blood TCR repertoire changes in vivo during primary and secondary sensitization to the hapten diphenylcyclopropenone (DPC) in alopecia patients. Blood samples were taken from patients before sensitization (week 0) and at 2, 6 and about 24 weeks after DPC sensitization. The patient cohort, mostly female, included alopecia areata with under or over 50% scalp involvement, alopecia totalis and alopecia universalis. Findings and caveats that apply to the study as a whole: Significantly more large CDR3 similarity clusters were formed by expanded TCRs than by pre-sensitization or healthy control sets, consistent with antigen-driven responses. Because every patient had alopecia, a presumed autoimmune disease, the patients' immune response might differ from that of healthy individuals. Patch test score correlated positively with the number of PT1 expanded TCRs, reaching significance at thresholds 8, 16 and 32 but not at 4. The number of TCRs above 1 in 1000 frequency did not change with DPC sensitization; there was no evidence of global repertoire structure alterations. Repeated subsampling changed both the strength of the expansion versus patch-test correlation and the threshold at which the correlation became significant.

What this sample's time point label stands for: patch test 3, about 24 weeks after DPC sensitization. This sample's treatment or condition label indicates: therapeutic diphenylcyclopropenone sensitization with weekly scalp DPC. At each patch-test visit, blood was drawn before the patch test was applied. To be eligible, patients had to be aged 18 to 70, diagnosed with alopecia and judged suitable for DPC therapy, while pregnant patients were excluded. Unfractionated whole blood was collected in Tempus Blood RNA tubes, and total RNA was extracted from that blood. This clonotype appeared a few times. There is no known antigen for this receptor. Base qualities are not provided; no much larger clone lies one nucleotide away. Library generation was performed with RACE. The reads were generated on a NextSeq 500. During library preparation, unique molecular identifiers were attached to individual cDNA molecules so that TCRs could be counted in a quantitative, reproducible way. From each blood RNA sample, both TCR alpha and TCR beta chains were sequenced. The study's own analysis went as follows. The median number of TCRs per sample was some 100,000, ranging from about 20,000 to 690,600. V, J and CDR3 annotation of the TCR reads was performed with the Decombinator software suite. To make PS versus PT1 abundance plots, every sample was subsampled to the same number of TCRs (28,000). Expanded TCRs were defined as absent before sensitization and observed at least eight times at the 2-week time point. In TCRdb, the public reads were trimmed at Q25 with fastp and aligned with MiXCR, with productive beta chains retained. Entries that share a CDR3 protein sequence are merged under the most common genes and DNA. None of the V and J calls come from the authors' own analysis; TCRdb made them. The sample table shows about 52,000 distinct CDR3 sequences, and 9.9% are seen once. The ten largest clones represent approximately 15% of the sample.

V loses 0 bases, J loses 9 bases, and the germline ends lie 7 bases apart. The CDR3 has 12 amino acids, counting the end cysteine and phenylalanine. Of the read, only the CDR3 DNA is kept; its 36 bases are in frame from base 1. The germline V gene encodes CDR1 SGDLS and CDR2 YYNGEE. The specimen was whole blood, collected in connection with sensitization to the hapten diphenylcyclopropenone (DPC). The chain links TRBV9 with TRBJ2-1; no D segment can be confidently identified. The origin of this receptor is a woman in her thirties or forties with alopecia areata. Some clones in this sample may be carry-over from other donors' samples. In nucleotide form, the sequence is TGTGCCAGCAGCGTAGAGGGCGGTGAGCAGTTCTTC. It encodes CASSVEGGEQFF.